This TCR beta chain appears in the sequencing data of a study of CD8+CD57+ T cells in acquired aplastic anemia. Study context: Around 3.5 ug was the average amount of DNA from sorted CD4+ and CD8+ cells. Healthy donors gave about 10 million reads on average for CD4+ cells. Study results and caveats: Shared by patients and controls, some 29 CD8+ CDR3s were abundant in patients. Patients and healthy controls showed no significant CD8+ Simpson's diversity difference.

The CDR3 length is 14 residues. From germline, CDR1 is SGHRS and CDR2 YFSETQ. V lost 1 base to trimming and J lost 8 bases, with 15 bases between them. Comments on this clonotype: No antigen is known for it.

Profiles of TCR beta VDJ and CDR3 were generated from a genomic DNA template. From the reads, TCRdb called clonotypes with MiXCR, one entry per CDR3 protein. This table holds over 200,000 distinct CDR3 sequences, roughly 55% found once. Sequenced material: sorted CD4+, CD8+, or CD8+CD57+ T cells (not recorded which) from PBMCs. The chain carries TRBV5-1 and TRBJ1-2, with D perhaps TRBD1 (5 bases). This receptor was taken from a human donor in good health. CDR3 residues: CASSLLDGGLGYTF. Here the CDR3 DNA reads TGCGCCAGCAGCTTGTTGGACGGGGGTCTCGGCTACACCTTC.